The rows below give T cell receptor beta chains drawn from one sample of a study of CD8 T cells in ankylosing spondylitis. TCRdb processed the 5' RACE reads anew with MiXCR; each CDR3 protein has one entry. Of a few hundred thousand distinct CDR3 sequences listed, approximately 16% are singletons. The sample was blood, either unsorted or a sorted T cell fraction (not recorded which). The receptors originated from a male donor with ankylosing spondylitis. Each CDR3 is given with its conserved first and last residue.

CDR3: CSVEGQGRPEAFF
V: TRBV29-1
J: TRBJ1-1

CDR3: CASSETTSAYNEQFF
V: TRBV10-2
J: TRBJ2-1

CDR3: CASTTRTGNTGELFF
V: TRBV21-1
J: TRBJ2-2

CDR3: CASSLFRIDSHEQYF
V: TRBV7-7
J: TRBJ2-7

CDR3: CASSQEAAPLYEQYF
V: TRBV3-1
J: TRBJ2-7

CDR3: CASSPGETRDYYQETQYF
V: TRBV4-3
J: TRBJ2-5

CDR3: CASSQKRAGGYNEQFF
V: TRBV4-1
J: TRBJ2-1

CDR3: CASSLWGYYNEQFF
V: TRBV12-3/TRBV12-4
J: TRBJ2-1

CDR3: CASSQDVQGGQPQHF
V: TRBV3-1
J: TRBJ1-5

CDR3: CAWSVALGWEQFF
V: TRBV30
J: TRBJ2-1

CDR3: CGSGQPGGLYNEQFF
V: TRBV27
J: TRBJ2-1

CDR3: CASSAGLAGQDTDTQYF
V: TRBV7-9
J: TRBJ2-3

CDR3: CASNRALDTEAFF
V: TRBV7-9
J: TRBJ1-1

CDR3: CASSLWVSEVLKSSYNEQFF
V: TRBV28
J: TRBJ2-1

CDR3: CASSLGGRFSDYEQYF
V: TRBV11-2
J: TRBJ2-7

CDR3: CASSQELEDEQFF
V: TRBV3-1
J: TRBJ2-1

CDR3: CASSSRNRGGNEQFF
V: TRBV7-9
J: TRBJ2-1

CDR3: CASTSFGLAGDRQETQYF
V: TRBV6-2/TRBV6-3
J: TRBJ2-5

CDR3: CASSLDRGHEQYF
V: TRBV5-1
J: TRBJ2-7

CDR3: CASRLGAGYTF
V: TRBV7-9
J: TRBJ1-2

CDR3: CASSPLDRAGYEQYF
V: TRBV27
J: TRBJ2-7

CDR3: CASSQERYTEAFF
V: TRBV4-2
J: TRBJ1-1

CDR3: CSAIVMSTEAFF
V: TRBV20-1
J: TRBJ1-1

CDR3: CASSYVMNTEAFF
V: TRBV5-6
J: TRBJ1-1

CDR3: CASSQGLAPSYEQYF
V: TRBV4-1
J: TRBJ2-7

CDR3: CATSRERDYEQYF
V: TRBV15
J: TRBJ2-7

CDR3: CASSLLISSTGTGVQETQYF
V: TRBV7-8
J: TRBJ2-5

CDR3: CASSQTSRIVAYNEQFF
V: TRBV11-2
J: TRBJ2-1

CDR3: CASSPEPGSYEQYF
V: TRBV18
J: TRBJ2-7

CDR3: CASGDTYEQYF
V: TRBV6-6
J: TRBJ2-7

CDR3: CASSDGQSGPGELFF
V: TRBV10-1
J: TRBJ2-2

CDR3: CSVEDQLDIFSYNEQFF
V: TRBV29-1
J: TRBJ2-1

CDR3: CASSVDSYSNQPQHF
V: TRBV12-3/TRBV12-4
J: TRBJ1-5

CDR3: CATSDAFRGRETQYF
V: TRBV24-1
J: TRBJ2-5

CDR3: CASSLASGTLAEQYF
V: TRBV27
J: TRBJ2-7

CDR3: CASSADGAYYNEQFF
V: TRBV9
J: TRBJ2-1

CDR3: CASSTRTSSYNEQFF
V: TRBV5-4
J: TRBJ2-1

CDR3: CASSFWGSGANVLTF
V: TRBV12-3/TRBV12-4
J: TRBJ2-6

CDR3: CASSPVGERGIIQETQYF
V: TRBV5-6
J: TRBJ2-5

CDR3: CASSGQGHIYNEQFF
V: TRBV25-1
J: TRBJ2-1

CDR3: CATSAGESSYNEQFF
V: TRBV24-1
J: TRBJ2-1

CDR3: CASSPVLVGYEQYF
V: TRBV5-6
J: TRBJ2-7

CDR3: CASSSRTGEQETQYF
V: TRBV7-9
J: TRBJ2-5

CDR3: CASSLVRTGYNEQFF
V: TRBV5-1
J: TRBJ2-1

CDR3: CASSLLAVSYNEQFF
V: TRBV27
J: TRBJ2-1

CDR3: CAWSVASFDTQYF
V: TRBV30
J: TRBJ2-3

CDR3: CASSLRDRGPLATNEKLFF
V: TRBV28
J: TRBJ1-4

CDR3: CASSLRWGGTYEQYF
V: TRBV27
J: TRBJ2-7

CDR3: CASSLEEFSPLHF
V: TRBV5-6
J: TRBJ1-6

CDR3: CASSLTDGPETQYF
V: TRBV7-3
J: TRBJ2-5

CDR3: CASSRLQVRTEAFF
V: TRBV14
J: TRBJ1-1

CDR3: CASSPTRGPGNTIYF
V: TRBV25-1
J: TRBJ1-3

CDR3: CSVQDPYGQGVFYEQYF
V: TRBV29-1
J: TRBJ2-7

CDR3: CASSSPSVYEQYF
V: TRBV5-6
J: TRBJ2-7

CDR3: CASSSTSGREETQYF
V: TRBV4-1
J: TRBJ2-5

CDR3: CAISEGLAGGPYEQYF
V: TRBV10-3
J: TRBJ2-7

CDR3: CASSWRTSATYEQYF
V: TRBV13
J: TRBJ2-7

CDR3: CATSDPTGGVETQYF
V: TRBV24-1
J: TRBJ2-5

CDR3: CASSDRQFYEQYF
V: TRBV6-1
J: TRBJ2-7

CDR3: CASSLAGTGAGNTIYF
V: TRBV5-6
J: TRBJ1-3